These T cell receptor beta chains were read from a single sample in a study of PD-L1 blockade in urothelial cancer. The protocol was immunoSEQ multiplex PCR, while the TCRdb copy is restricted to in-frame clones and leaves out a portion. The table shows about 35,000 clones, with roughly 82% occurring only once. Sample: PBMCs, taken around atezolizumab (anti-PD-L1) treatment. The origin of the receptors is an older man with urothelial cancer. CDR3s include the opening cysteine and the closing phenylalanine or tryptophan. The order of the fields is V gene, J gene, clone size, D gene, CDR3 DNA, CDR3 protein. D genes are given only for firm matches. Not all rows give a size; the values are once, few, many and, for expanded clones, a class.

TRBV20-1,TRBJ2-5,NA,NA,TGCAGTGCTAGGCGGGAGACCCAGTACTTC,CSARRETQYF
TRBV4-1,TRBJ1-4,NA,TRBD1,TGCGCCAGCAGCCGGACAGGGGGAGGTGAAAAACTGTTTTTT,CASSRTGGGEKLFF
TRBV5-4,TRBJ2-2,NA,NA,TGTGCCAGCAGCTTGGGGCTAGATGGCACCGGGGAGCTGTTTTTT,CASSLGLDGTGELFF
TRBV5-5,TRBJ1-2,NA,TRBD1,TGTGCCAGCAGCTCTGCAGGGGGCGCGGACTATGGCTACACCTTC,CASSSAGGADYGYTF
TRBV2,TRBJ1-1,NA,NA,TGTGCCAGCAGTGCGGGGGGATTTGATGAAGCTTTCTTT,CASSAGGFDEAFF
TRBV28,TRBJ2-1,NA,TRBD2,TGTGCCAGCAGCTCCCCGGGACTAGCGGGGGGTGGGAATGAGCAGTTCTTC,CASSSPGLAGGGNEQFF
TRBV11-3,TRBJ2-7,NA,NA,TGTGCCAGCAGCCCCGGAGGGGGGGCCAACGAGCAGTACTTC,CASSPGGGANEQYF
TRBV30,TRBJ1-1,NA,NA,TGTGCCTGGAGCGACAAACCCTACAGGAGGGGAAGGAATGCAGCTTTCTTT,CAWSDKPYRRGRNAAFF
TRBV7-9,TRBJ2-2,NA,NA,TGTGCCATCTGGCGGGACCAGGTGAACACCGGGGAGCTGTTTTTT,CAIWRDQVNTGELFF
TRBV7-3,TRBJ2-2,once,TRBD2,TGTGCCAGCAGCTTAAAACCCCTAGCGGTGGCGAACACCGGGGAGCTGTTTTTT,CASSLKPLAVANTGELFF
TRBV19,TRBJ2-3,NA,TRBD2,TGTGCCAGTAGTGATTATTCTAGCGGGGTCCCAGATACGCAGTATTTT,CASSDYSSGVPDTQYF
TRBV4-2,TRBJ1-5,few,NA,TGTGCCAGCAGCCAAGACGACGGGGGAAATCAGCCCCAGCATTTT,CASSQDDGGNQPQHF
TRBV2,TRBJ2-5,once,TRBD2,TGTGCCAGCACTAGCGGGAGATTGGAGACCCAGTACTTC,CASTSGRLETQYF
TRBV7-3,TRBJ2-2,NA,NA,TGTGCCAGCAGCTTAGGGCAGGCCACCGGGGAGCTGTTTTTT,CASSLGQATGELFF
TRBV28,TRBJ1-3,NA,TRBD1,TGTGCCACGATCGACAGGGGACCTCTTGGAAACACCATATATTTT,CATIDRGPLGNTIYF
TRBV4-3,TRBJ2-6,NA,NA,TGCGCCAGCAGTGGCGGAGGGACTTGGTCTGGGGCCAACGTCCTGACTTTC,CASSGGGTWSGANVLTF
TRBV7-2,TRBJ2-2,NA,TRBD1,TGTGCCAGCAGCGGGACAGGGGCCACCGGGGAGCTGTTTTTT,CASSGTGATGELFF
TRBV18,TRBJ2-7,NA,NA,TGTGCCAGCTCACCCACAGACTACGAGCAGTACTTC,CASSPTDYEQYF
TRBV12-5,TRBJ2-2,NA,TRBD1,TGTGCTAGTGGTTTGGTCAGCCCGGACAGGGTTTGGGACACCGGGGAGCTGTTTTTT,CASGLVSPDRVWDTGELFF
TRBV5-1,TRBJ2-3,NA,TRBD1,TGCGCCAGCAGCTTGGGACCGGGACAGGGCCCAGATACGCAGTATTTT,CASSLGPGQGPDTQYF
TRBV7-2,TRBJ1-2,once,NA,TGTGCCAGCACCGAACAGGGCTATGGCTACACCTTC,CASTEQGYGYTF
TRBV9,TRBJ1-2,NA,TRBD1,TGTGCCAGCAGCGTGTTAGGACAGGGCTATGGCTACACCTTC,CASSVLGQGYGYTF
TRBV28,TRBJ2-5,NA,TRBD2,TGTGCCAGCAGTTCCCCAGCTAGCGGAGGGGAGACCCAGTACTTC,CASSSPASGGETQYF
TRBV5-4,TRBJ2-2,few,TRBD1,TGTGCCAGCAGCTCTGGCGGGACAGGGCACACCGGGGAGCTGTTTTTT,CASSSGGTGHTGELFF
TRBV18,TRBJ2-3,once,TRBD1,TGTGCCAGCTCACCAAGGGACAGGTCGGGAACAGATACGCAGTATTTT,CASSPRDRSGTDTQYF
TRBV29-1,TRBJ1-1,NA,NA,TGCAGCGTCGCGCGGGGGGGCCACACTGAAGCTTTCTTT,CSVARGGHTEAFF
TRBV5-4,TRBJ2-7,NA,TRBD2,TGTGCCAGCAGCTTGAGCGGGAGCTCCTACGAGCAGTACTTC,CASSLSGSSYEQYF
TRBV5-4,TRBJ1-2,NA,NA,TGTGCCAGCAGCCGAGGGTTTGGGGAGTTGGGAGGCTACACCTTC,CASSRGFGELGGYTF
TRBV7-6,TRBJ2-2,NA,NA,TGTGCCAGCAGCTCCTCAGAACCCGGGGAGCTGTTTTTT,CASSSSEPGELFF
TRBV7-8,TRBJ2-6,NA,NA,TGTGCCAGCAGCTTCCTGGGGCCCGGGGCCAACGTCCTGACTTTC,CASSFLGPGANVLTF
TRBV4-1,TRBJ2-5,NA,TRBD2,TGCGCCAGCAGCCAAGATTCTTCCAGCGGGAGTCAAGAGACCCAGTACTTC,CASSQDSSSGSQETQYF
TRBV7-9,TRBJ1-6,NA,NA,TGTGCCAGCAGCCTCGGGGGCTCCTATAATTCACCCCTCCACTTT,CASSLGGSYNSPLHF
TRBV7-9,TRBJ2-5,NA,NA,TGTGCCAGCAGCCCTTCAGGGGGCGACCTAGCGGGGTATAACTTC,CASSPSGGDLAGYNF
TRBV6-5,TRBJ1-1,NA,NA,TGTGCCAGCAGGACGGGACTCATGAACACTGAAGCTTTCTTT,CASRTGLMNTEAFF
TRBV5-1,TRBJ1-1,NA,NA,TGCGCCAGCAGCCCGGGGGGGGTCGCGGACACTGAAGCTTTCTTT,CASSPGGVADTEAFF
TRBV6-1,TRBJ1-5,NA,NA,TGTGCCAGCAGTGAATGGGTCCAGGGCGCTCAGCCCCAGCATTTT,CASSEWVQGAQPQHF
TRBV5-8,TRBJ1-3,NA,TRBD1,TGTGCCAGCAGGGACAGGCTATCTGGAAACACCATATATTTT,CASRDRLSGNTIYF
TRBV28,TRBJ2-1,NA,TRBD2,TGTGCCAGCAGTCGGTCGGGGACTAGCGGGAGGAATGGGCAGTTCTTC,CASSRSGTSGRNGQFF
TRBV28,TRBJ1-4,NA,TRBD1,TGTGCCAGCGCCACCCCCGGGACAGGGTGGGAAAGTCTGTTTTTT,CASATPGTGWESLFF
TRBV4-2,TRBJ2-3,NA,TRBD2,TGTGCCAGCAGCCGTACCGGGACTAGCGGGGGCACAGATACGCAGTATTTT,CASSRTGTSGGTDTQYF
TRBV27,TRBJ2-3,NA,TRBD2,TGTGCCAGCAGTGACGAGGGGACTAGCGGGAGGTGGACAGATACGCAGTATTTT,CASSDEGTSGRWTDTQYF
TRBV28,TRBJ1-2,few,NA,TGTGCCAGCAGCTCGTCGAGTCCCTATGGCTACACCTTC,CASSSSSPYGYTF
TRBV15,TRBJ1-1,NA,NA,TGTGCCACCAGCAGAGTCTCCGCTGTAGTCACTGAAGCTTTCTTT,CATSRVSAVVTEAFF
TRBV7-9,TRBJ1-1,NA,TRBD1,TGTGCCAGCAGCGACGACAGGGGGGTTTTTAACACTGAAGCTTTCTTT,CASSDDRGVFNTEAFF
TRBV19,TRBJ2-1,NA,TRBD2,TGTGCCAGTAGTATAGGCCCTTTCTCGGGGGGGGGTTACAATGAGCAGTTCTTC,CASSIGPFSGGGYNEQFF
TRBV5-1,TRBJ2-2,NA,TRBD1,TGCGCCAGCAGCACTACAGGGGGCCCCTATGACACCGGGGAGCTGTTTTTT,CASSTTGGPYDTGELFF
TRBV19,TRBJ1-1,NA,TRBD1,TGTGCCAGTAGTAGGGACAGGGGAAGGGGGAACACTGAAGCTTTCTTT,CASSRDRGRGNTEAFF
TRBV5-5,TRBJ1-3,few,NA,TGTGCCAGCAGCGTCGACAGGCTAATCTCTGGAAACACCATATATTTT,CASSVDRLISGNTIYF
TRBV10-3,TRBJ1-1,NA,NA,TGTGCCAGCGGACAGCTGGGTTCTGAAGCTTTCTTT,CASGQLGSEAFF
TRBV6-1,TRBJ2-7,NA,TRBD2,TGTGCCAGCAGAACCCGGGACTACCTTTTGGCCGAGCAGTACTTC,CASRTRDYLLAEQYF
TRBV5-4,TRBJ1-1,few,NA,TGTGCCAGCAGCTTGGTCCAGGGTGGTACTGAAGCTTTCTTT,CASSLVQGGTEAFF
TRBV5-4,TRBJ1-1,NA,TRBD1,TGTGCCAGCAGCTTCGGTCGGACAGGATCACATTCAGCGGACACTGAAGCTTTCTTT,CASSFGRTGSHSADTEAFF
TRBV4-2,TRBJ1-4,NA,NA,TGTGCCAGCAGCCCCAGGAGTTCAGGGGAAAAACTGTTTTTT,CASSPRSSGEKLFF